This entry concerns a single T cell receptor beta chain. This specimen comes from a study of blood T cell repertoires in COVID-19. At the level of the study: Sources were T cells, B-cell-depleted T cells, or PBMCs; the material itself was cDNA or gDNA.

Each participant's cohort was designated according to participant-reported clinical history. The authors' processing: Estimates of nucleated cell counts were drawn from the amplification of reference gene primers. The assay was immunoSEQ multiplex PCR, and TCRdb's table has in-frame clones only and misses some. V and J calls and clone size are copied from that table; D and trimming were computed from the DNA. This table holds 400,000 or so clones, approximately 88% found once. Germline assignment: CDR1 MNHEY and CDR2 SVGAGI. The CDR3 sequence is 11 residues long. The germline V and J ends were trimmed by 7 bases and 3 bases, with 6 bases remaining between them.

The specimen was PBMCs or T cells enriched from blood (not recorded which). This receptor was obtained from a woman aged 40 to 50 with acute COVID-19. This chain connects TRBV6-5 to TRBJ1-2, with D unclear. CDR3 coding DNA: TGTGCCAGCAAATCCGACTATGGCTACACCTTC. It yields the protein CASKSDYGYTF.